This TCR beta chain emerged from a study of cytomegalovirus exposure and HLA in healthy donors. Study outcomes and limitations: Investigators reported some 150 TCR beta chains as tied to cytomegalovirus.

The J segment lost 0 bases and the V segment lost 6 bases, leaving 2 bases of the junction unmatched. The CDR3 length is 13 residues. Germline CDR1 SQVTM, CDR2 ANQGSEA. This PCR relied on a set of 60 Vbeta primers and 13 Jbeta primers. The data were produced by immunoSEQ multiplex PCR, yet TCRdb's version contains in-frame clones alone and is incomplete. The data show around 170,000 clones, about 85% seen once. About this clone itself: What it binds is unknown.

The V call is TRBV29-1, the J call TRBJ2-3; 8 nucleotides match TRBD1. The sequenced material came from PBMCs. This TCR derives from a man aged 50 or older in good health and CMV-seronegative. The CDR3 region is CSVHRGSTDTQYF. The CDR3 coding sequence is TGCAGCGTACACAGGGGGAGCACAGATACGCAGTATTTT.